The clone carrying this TCR beta chain has at least ten counts. Its cognate antigen is unknown. Time point meaning: newly diagnosed GD, antithyroid drugs for less than 3 months. Construction of the TCR library relied on RNA isolated from PBMCs. The data stem from a study of regulatory T cells in long-lasting Graves disease. To make TCR beta libraries, researchers used iRepertoire HTBI primers and Arm-PCR of CDR3 regions. TCRdb re-called the multiplex PCR reads with MiXCR, one entry per CDR3 protein. Here the sample spans roughly 420,000 distinct CDR3 sequences, around 16% being singletons. Study-wide points: The small sample size may have reduced accuracy.

The sequences come from peripheral blood mononuclear cells (PBMCs), collected at new diagnosis, from a patient treated with antithyroid drugs. This receptor was obtained from a female donor with Graves disease.

The CDR3 region has the DNA TGTGCCTGGAGTCGGGACAGTCCCCGCGAGCAGTACTTC. The encoded protein is CAWSRDSPREQYF. The chain has TRBV30 and TRBJ2-7, with 7 bases identical to TRBD1. V lost 2 bases to trimming and J lost 6 bases; unmatched junction nucleotides: 7. This CDR3 spans 13 amino acids. Germline CDR1 GTSNPN, CDR2 SVGIG (reference sequence). The entire variable domain, with the rest obtained from reference TRBV30 and TRBJ2-7, is as follows: SQTIHQWPATLVQPVGSPLSLECTVEGTSNPNLYWYRQAAGRGLQLLFYSVGIGQISSEVPQNLSASRPQDRQFILSSKKLLLSDSGFYLCAWSRDSPREQYFGPGTRLTVT.